A selection of T cell receptor beta chains follows, all from one sample in a study of blood T cell repertoires in COVID-19. Only in-frame clones appear in the TCRdb table, and some are missing; sequencing was by immunoSEQ multiplex PCR. The table lists 99,000 or so clones, 84% of them singletons, with less than 2% in the top ten. The sample comprised peripheral blood. The receptors shown here come from a man aged 70 or older with active or convalescent COVID-19. Both conserved end residues are part of each CDR3. A D gene is named only where the DNA matches it firmly. Clone size appears in some rows only: once, few, many, or a class for an expanded clone.

V,size,J,D,CDR3,DNA
TRBV6-1,NA,TRBJ1-2,TRBD1,CASSEEGRGIYGYTF,TGTGCCAGCAGTGAAGAGGGCAGGGGGATCTATGGCTACACCTTC
TRBV30,NA,TRBJ2-1,TRBD2,CAWSTGLAGNEQFF,TGTGCCTGGAGTACGGGACTAGCGGGGAATGAGCAGTTCTTC
TRBV19,few,TRBJ1-1,NA,CASRQMNTEAFF,TGTGCCAGTAGACAGATGAACACTGAAGCTTTCTTT
TRBV15,NA,TRBJ1-1,TRBD1,CATSRTRTGGVAFF,TGTGCCACCTCAAGGACCCGGACAGGGGGTGTGGCTTTCTTT
TRBV19,NA,TRBJ1-1,TRBD1,CASSWDRGRFMNTEAFF,TGTGCCAGTAGCTGGGACAGGGGTCGATTCATGAACACTGAAGCTTTCTTT
TRBV18,NA,TRBJ2-7,TRBD1,CASSPDRPPYEQYF,TGTGCCAGCTCACCGGACAGGCCACCCTACGAGCAGTACTTC
TRBV19,NA,TRBJ2-5,NA,CASSTLRDQETQYF,TGTGCCAGTAGTACCCTCCGGGACCAAGAGACCCAGTACTTC
TRBV6-5,NA,TRBJ2-7,TRBD1,CASSNGQGEGEQYF,TGTGCCAGCAGTAACGGACAGGGGGAAGGAGAGCAGTACTTC
TRBV7-8,NA,TRBJ1-1,NA,CASSFTGGNTEAFF,TGTGCCAGCAGCTTTACGGGGGGGAACACTGAAGCTTTCTTT
TRBV6-5,NA,TRBJ1-2,TRBD1,CASRKDRGGNYGYTF,TGTGCCAGCAGAAAGGACAGGGGAGGCAACTATGGCTACACCTTC
TRBV6-6,NA,TRBJ1-1,TRBD1,CASRLTGGGTEAFF,TGTGCCAGCAGGTTAACAGGGGGCGGCACTGAAGCTTTCTTT
TRBV28,NA,TRBJ2-5,TRBD2,CASSSLAGGQKETQYF,TGTGCCAGCAGCTCCTTGGCGGGGGGGCAGAAAGAGACCCAGTACTTC
TRBV3-1/TRBV3-2,few,TRBJ2-7,TRBD2,CASSPTLAGRYEQYF,TGTGCCAGCAGCCCAACCCTAGCGGGGAGGTACGAGCAGTACTTC
TRBV28,NA,TRBJ2-7,NA,CASIRGASYEQYF,TGTGCCAGCATAAGAGGTGCGTCCTACGAGCAGTACTTC
TRBV19,NA,TRBJ1-5,TRBD1,CASSMRGLGNQPQHF,TGTGCCAGTAGCATGAGGGGGCTCGGCAATCAGCCCCAGCATTTT
TRBV2,NA,TRBJ2-3,NA,CASSASTDTQYF,TGTGCCAGCAGCGCGAGCACAGATACGCAGTATTTT
TRBV4-2,NA,TRBJ1-5,TRBD1,CASSAGTGTRYSNQPQHF,TGTGCCAGCAGCGCCGGGACAGGGACTCGTTATAGCAATCAGCCCCAGCATTTT